The rows below give T cell receptor beta chains drawn from one sample of a study of response to subunit inactivated influenza vaccine. TCRdb redid the calling of the RT-PCR reads with MiXCR, one entry per CDR3 protein. The table records around 750,000 distinct CDR3 sequences, around 20% of them present only once. The sample consisted of PBMCs from blood, taken 4 to 6 days after vaccination. The receptor set was obtained from a man in his fifties who received an inactivated influenza vaccine. Each CDR3 is given with its conserved first and last residue. D genes are given only for firm matches. Only some rows state a clone size, as once, few, many or a class for expanded clones.

TRBJ2-7	TRBV11-2	.	few	TGTGCCAGCAGCTTAGGAGGCCAAGCGGAGGGCGAGCAGTACTTC	CASSLGGQAEGEQYF
TRBJ2-1	TRBV10-3	TRBD1	.	TGTGCCATCAGAGACAGGGCCCAAGCGGATGAGCAGTTCTTC	CAIRDRAQADEQFF
TRBJ2-3	TRBV12-3/TRBV12-4	TRBD2	.	TGTGCCACCGATAAGGGAGCGGGGGGCACAGATACGCAGTATTTT	CATDKGAGGTDTQYF
TRBJ2-7	TRBV7-2	.	.	TGTGCCAGCAGCTTAGGGGCCGCCGCCTCCTACGAGCAGTACTTC	CASSLGAAASYEQYF
TRBJ2-5	TRBV7-2	.	many	TGTGCCAGCAGCTATGAGGGCGGGACCCAGTACTTC	CASSYEGGTQYF
TRBJ2-2	TRBV7-3	.	.	TGTGCCAGCAGCCTGGACCCTGGGACCGGGGAGCTGTTTTTT	CASSLDPGTGELFF
TRBJ2-2	TRBV5-6	.	.	TGTGCCAGCAGCTTGGTCGCTCGGGGCGGGGAGCTGTTTTTT	CASSLVARGGELFF
TRBJ2-1	TRBV20-1	TRBD2	few	TGCAGTGCTAGACTAGCGGGACGATACAATGAGCAGTTCTTC	CSARLAGRYNEQFF
TRBJ2-1	TRBV7-9	.	many	TGTGCCAGCACCCCAGGGACGGGATCCTACAATGAGCAGTTCTTC	CASTPGTGSYNEQFF
TRBJ1-4	TRBV12-3/TRBV12-4	.	many	TGTGCCAGCCTCCAGCCAGGCGAGGGACTGTTTTTT	CASLQPGEGLFF
TRBJ2-1	TRBV7-2	.	few	TGTGCCAGCAGCTTAGGCAGCGGGCGACACAATGAGCAGTTCTTC	CASSLGSGRHNEQFF
TRBJ1-2	TRBV6-5	.	.	TGTGCCAGCAGTTACGCCGGGGGCCAAAGCTATGGCTACACCTTC	CASSYAGGQSYGYTF
TRBJ2-3	TRBV2	.	.	TGTGCCACCATCAGGGATCCAGATACGCAGTATTTT	CATIRDPDTQYF
TRBJ1-2	TRBV12-3/TRBV12-4	TRBD1	.	TGTGCCAGCAGCCGTCACTTAGGGACAGGGGGCAGAAACTATGGCTACACCTTC	CASSRHLGTGGRNYGYTF
TRBJ1-2	TRBV4-3	.	.	TGCGCCAGCAGCCATCCGAGGACCTTCTCCTACACCTTC	CASSHPRTFSYTF
TRBJ2-1	TRBV15	TRBD2	.	TGTGCCACCAGCCGCGGGGGGACGCAAAGGAATGAGCAGTTCTTC	CATSRGGTQRNEQFF
TRBJ1-3	TRBV7-3	.	many	TGTGCCAGCAGTTTAACAGGTCCCGGAAACACCATATATTTT	CASSLTGPGNTIYF
TRBJ1-5	TRBV4-3	TRBD1	.	TGCGCCAGCAGCCGATACCTAACAGGGGATAGTCAGCCCCAGCATTTT	CASSRYLTGDSQPQHF
TRBJ2-5	TRBV7-9	TRBD1	.	TGTGCCAGCAGCTCTGCGGACAGGGGACAGACCCAGTACTTC	CASSSADRGQTQYF
TRBJ1-5	TRBV12-3/TRBV12-4	TRBD1	many	TGTGCCAGCAGTTCTGGACAGGGAAGTCAGCCCCAGCATTTT	CASSSGQGSQPQHF
TRBJ2-3	TRBV7-9	.	.	TGTGCCAGCAGCTACATGCTGTCCGGGTTCACAGATACGCAGTATTTT	CASSYMLSGFTDTQYF
TRBJ1-2	TRBV12-3/TRBV12-4	.	few	TGTGCCAGCAGAAACGCCGCCAGATACTCTAACTATGGCTACACCTTC	CASRNAARYSNYGYTF
TRBJ2-5	TRBV7-2	.	.	TGTGCCAGCAGCTTAGCGTCCCCCAGGGAGACCCAGTACTTC	CASSLASPRETQYF
TRBJ2-5	TRBV4-3	.	few	TGCGCCAGCAGCCAAGATTACCCGGGGGCCACTTGGACCCAGTACTTC	CASSQDYPGATWTQYF
TRBJ2-7	TRBV20-1	TRBD2	few	TGCAGTGCGAGGGCTAGCGGGAGTCGGTACGAGCAGTACTTC	CSARASGSRYEQYF
TRBJ1-5	TRBV2	.	.	TGTGCCAGCAGTGAAGTGAGGACAGCAGTGCAGCCCCAGCATTTT	CASSEVRTAVQPQHF